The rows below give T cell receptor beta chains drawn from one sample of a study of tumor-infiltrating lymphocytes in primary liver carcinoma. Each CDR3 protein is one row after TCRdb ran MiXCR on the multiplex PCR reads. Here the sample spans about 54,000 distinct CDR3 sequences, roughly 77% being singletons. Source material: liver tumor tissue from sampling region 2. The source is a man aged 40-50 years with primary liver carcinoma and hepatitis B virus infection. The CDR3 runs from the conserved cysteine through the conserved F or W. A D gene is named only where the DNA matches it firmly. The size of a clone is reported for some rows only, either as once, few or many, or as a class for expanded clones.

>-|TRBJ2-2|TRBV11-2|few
CASSLAALAGTGELFF
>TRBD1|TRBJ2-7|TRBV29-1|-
CSAIIGGSPYEQHF
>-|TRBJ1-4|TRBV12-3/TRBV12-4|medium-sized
CASSLVQTNEKLFF
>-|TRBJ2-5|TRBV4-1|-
CTSSQDPSVGAQYF
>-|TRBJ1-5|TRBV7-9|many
CASSHSNQPQHF
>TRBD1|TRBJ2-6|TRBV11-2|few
CASSHGQDSSGANVLTF
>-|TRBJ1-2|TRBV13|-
CASSLGQGSIF
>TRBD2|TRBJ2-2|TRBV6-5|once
CASSSLNGRTTGGLFF
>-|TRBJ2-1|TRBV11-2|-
CASSLGWGAGHFSNEYFF
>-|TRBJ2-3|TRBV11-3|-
CTSSWGEADTQYF
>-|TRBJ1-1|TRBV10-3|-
CVISEDRGKDTEAFF
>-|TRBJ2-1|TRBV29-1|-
CSVVGHGPFNEHIF
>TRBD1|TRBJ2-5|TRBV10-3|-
CAISELDRGRWTQCF
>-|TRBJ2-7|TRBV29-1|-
CRVIAWGSPYEQYF
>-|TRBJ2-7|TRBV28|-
CASSQPGEQYF
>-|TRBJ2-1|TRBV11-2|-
CANSLDIGLAVGEQFF
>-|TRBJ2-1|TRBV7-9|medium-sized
CASSTTSNEQFF
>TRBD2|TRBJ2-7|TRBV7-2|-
CASSFSGRVKYF
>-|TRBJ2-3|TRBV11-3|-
CASSLVAAGGTQYF
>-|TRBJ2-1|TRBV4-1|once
CASNQVSSSSWEQFF
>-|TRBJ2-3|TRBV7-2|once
CASSLGWGTDTQYF
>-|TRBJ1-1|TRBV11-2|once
CTSSSPGGWTEAFF
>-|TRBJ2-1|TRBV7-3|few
CASSPQTRGNEQFF
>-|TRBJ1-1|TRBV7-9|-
CVSSPQGLMNTEAFF
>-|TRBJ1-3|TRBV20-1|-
CSARVGERSGNTIYF
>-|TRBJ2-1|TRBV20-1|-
CSAGDRSFYNEQFF
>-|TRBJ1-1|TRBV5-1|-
CASSSLGLMNIEAFF
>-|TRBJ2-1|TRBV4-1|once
CASSLYGNEQFF
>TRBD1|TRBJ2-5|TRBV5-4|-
CACSLDRGLGETQYF
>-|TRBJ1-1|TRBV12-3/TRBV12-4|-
CASRSRGIGAEAFF
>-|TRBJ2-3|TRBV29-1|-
CSVMAVGTDTQYF
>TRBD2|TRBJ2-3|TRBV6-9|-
CAGSTLRLAGADTQYF
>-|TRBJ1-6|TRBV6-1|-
CASSSVGGLSPLHF
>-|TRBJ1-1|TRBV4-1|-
CASSEATNTEAFF
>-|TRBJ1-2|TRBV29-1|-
CSIDKVLGYTF
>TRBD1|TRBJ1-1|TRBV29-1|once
CSLRRGLDSTEAFF
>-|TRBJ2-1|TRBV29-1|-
CSALRGTRNNQQFF
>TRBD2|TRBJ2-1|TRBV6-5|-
CASRGLAGEHNNQFF
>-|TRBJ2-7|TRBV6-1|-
CACKRDRAIAGGTYEQYF
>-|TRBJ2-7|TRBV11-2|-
CASDLTGSYEQYF
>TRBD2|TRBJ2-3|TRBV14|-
CASSQPGLASIDTQYF
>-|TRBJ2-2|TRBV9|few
CASSPRGADYTGELFF
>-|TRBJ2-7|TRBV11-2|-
CDSGLTDGVYEQYF
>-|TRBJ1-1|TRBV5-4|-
CTSSLELGRSTEAFF
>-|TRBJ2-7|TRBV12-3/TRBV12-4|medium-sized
CASSLDPSSYEQYF
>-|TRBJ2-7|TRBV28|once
CASSFGERGREQYF
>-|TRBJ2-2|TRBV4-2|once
CASSHLTNGNTGELFF
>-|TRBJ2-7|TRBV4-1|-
CASSQVGAIERYF
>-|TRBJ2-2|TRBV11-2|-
CASSTDTGEQSF
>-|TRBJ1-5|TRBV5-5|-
CPRSLGPDGSNQPQHF
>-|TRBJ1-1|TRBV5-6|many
CASRPTGRTEAFF
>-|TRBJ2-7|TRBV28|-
CAICPPYEQYF
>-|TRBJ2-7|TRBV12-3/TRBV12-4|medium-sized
CASSALAYEQYF
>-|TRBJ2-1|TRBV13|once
CASSLINERFF